A single sample is the source of the 20 T cell receptor beta chains below, sequenced in a study of T cells in Graves' hyperthyroidism and ophthalmopathy. TCR beta CDR3 regions were amplified from RNA transcripts. First-round RT-PCR with HTBI primers amplified the TCR CDR3 region. TCRdb fed the multiplex PCR reads into MiXCR, producing one record per CDR3 protein. Of about 58,000 distinct CDR3 sequences detected, 40% to 55% appear once; the ten largest clones hold roughly 12%. The sequenced sample was blood. These receptors were collected from a woman between 25 and 40 years old with Graves' ophthalmopathy.

The chain uses TRBV7-8 and TRBJ2-2; 9 nucleotides align to TRBD1. CDR1 is SGHVS and CDR2 is FQNEAQ in the germline V gene. The CDR3 has 14 amino acids. The V and J ends lost 5 bases and 5 bases, in that order; junction bases with no gene match: 3. This CDR3 reads CASSQTGGTGELFF. CDR3 nucleotide sequence: TGTGCCAGCAGCCAGACAGGGGGGACCGGGGAGCTGTTTTTT.

Of note for this clonotype: Compared with germline, one end of the junction differs, possibly owing to a read error. The V and J genes are TRBV7-9 and TRBJ2-3, with a tentative D call TRBD1 (6 bases). The CDR3 is 12 residues long. Looked up from germline, CDR1 is SEHNR and CDR2 is FQNEAQ (reference sequence). The CDR3 sequence: CASSGQTGTQYF. In DNA form, the CDR3 reads TGTGCCAGCAGCGGCCAGACAGGTACGCAGTATTTT.

V and J are TRBV7-9 and TRBJ1-3, with a possible D match to TRBD1 (5 bases). CDR1 SEHNR and CDR2 FQNEAQ come from the germline V gene (reference sequence). Trimming shortened V by 5 bases and J by 0 bases, and 14 bases separated the two germline ends. The CDR3 covers 16 residues. This chain's CDR3 is CASSPTRTTSGNTIYF. CDR3 sequence (DNA): TGTGCCAGCAGCCCTACGCGGACAACCTCTGGAAACACCATATATTTT.

This clonotype is classed as medium-sized. V gene TRBV7-8 combines with J gene TRBJ2-7; D is undetermined. The CDR3 is 11 residues long. Germline CDR1 and CDR2: SGHVS and FQNEAQ. V lost 8 bases and J lost 1, with 6 bases in between. DNA for the CDR3: TGTGCCAGCGGCAGTTCCTACGAGCAGTACTTC. As protein: CASGSSYEQYF.

In its sample, this clonotype was seen once. The chain couples TRBV9 to TRBJ2-6; D is ambiguous. Per germline, CDR1 SGDLS and CDR2 YYNGEE. The V gene lost 0 bases and the J gene lost 6 bases, with 19 bases spanning the gap. The CDR3 is 18 amino acids. The CDR3 reads CASSVGIPYLAKANVLTF. For the CDR3, the DNA is TGTGCCAGCAGCGTAGGGATACCATATTTGGCTAAGGCCAACGTCCTGACTTTC.

On this clonotype itself: Because the CDR3 is missing its conserved closing phenylalanine or tryptophan, this is likely a read error. The limits of the CDR3 on the DNA are not certain, so only TCRdb's listed CDR3 is given. The V call is TRBV25-1, the J call TRBJ2-3. Germline CDR1 is MGHDK and CDR2 is SYGVNS. The CDR3 is made up of 11 amino acids, end residues included. The chain's CDR3 is CASSVHDTQCL.

This chain connects TRBV19 to TRBJ1-1; no firm D call. This CDR3 has 14 amino acids. Trimming removed 2 bases at V and 4 bases at J, with 11 bases between. Per the germline V gene, CDR1 is LNHDA and CDR2 is SQIVND (reference sequence). Here the CDR3 reads CASSITGGSTEAFF. CDR3 sequence (DNA): TGTGCCAGTAGTATAACGGGTGGTTCCACTGAAGCTTTCTTT.

This clonotype was seen at least ten times. The chain carries TRBV27 and TRBJ2-7; D is undetermined. The CDR3 has 14 amino acids. The V and J ends lost 2 bases and 0 bases respectively, with 8 bases between them. CDR1 and CDR2 (germline): MNHEY, SMNVEV (reference sequence). The CDR3 region is CASSLGVGSYEQYF. Here the CDR3 DNA reads TGTGCCAGCAGTTTAGGTGTAGGCTCCTACGAGCAGTACTTC.

The V call is TRBV12-3 or TRBV12-4, the J call TRBJ1-1; D uncertain. V was clipped by 2 bases and J by 1 base, with 8 bases between them. The CDR3 is made up of 14 amino acids. The CDR3 sequence: CASSLKIGNTEAFF. The CDR3 DNA follows: TGTGCCAGCAGTTTAAAAATCGGGAACACTGAAGCTTTCTTT.

This clonotype was observed many times. CDR3 in amino acids: CASSRTRDRSHEQYF. The CDR3 region has the DNA TGTGCCAGCAGCCGTACCCGGGACAGGTCCCACGAGCAGTACTTC. The chain uses TRBV7-2 and TRBJ2-7; the match to TRBD1 covers 8 bases. With 5 bases clipped from V and 5 bases from J, the junction kept 11 bases outside the gene matches. CDR3 size: 15 residues. The germline V gene encodes CDR1 SGHTA and CDR2 FQGNSA.

On this clonotype: Because it lacks the conserved phenylalanine or tryptophan at the end, this CDR3 is likely a read error. The DNA is left out, because the CDR3 cannot be placed on it with certainty; the CDR3 is given as TCRdb lists it. The V and J genes are TRBV6-5 and TRBJ1-1; TRBD1 is the table's D call and was not checked against the DNA. The CDR3 spans 10 residues, counting both ends. Germline CDR1 is MNHEY and CDR2 is SVGAGI. The CDR3 region is CASSRTGIFS.

This clonotype was recorded many times. The rearrangement uses TRBV4-1 and TRBJ1-3, with D perhaps matching TRBD1 (6 bases). CDR3 length: 17 amino acids. Trimming left V 3 bases short and J 1 base short, with 16 bases between. The germline gives CDR1 MGHRA, CDR2 YSYEKL. The CDR3 reads CASSQGGLRDSGNTIYF. The CDR3 nucleotides read TGCGCCAGCAGCCAGGGGGGGCTCCGTGATTCTGGAAACACCATATATTTT.

With regard to this clonotype: Germline is not matched at one junction end, which may reflect a read error. The chain has TRBV30 and TRBJ1-1, with D maybe TRBD1 (6 bases). In germline, CDR1 is GTSNPN, CDR2 SVGIG (reference sequence). The CDR3 has 13 residues. The chain's CDR3 is CAWSLGGHTEACF. The CDR3 DNA reads as TGTGCCTGGAGCCTCGGGGGGCACACTGAAGCTTGCTTT.

This chain links TRBV11-3 with TRBJ2-5; TRBD1 aligns across 7 bases. Germline V gene data show CDR1 as SGHNT and CDR2 as YENEEA. This CDR3 has 14 amino acids. Trimming at V came to 11 bases and at J to 4 bases, leaving 13 bases not matched to a gene. CDR3 sequence: CAGKGRGLGETQYF. DNA for the CDR3: TGTGCCGGTAAAGGCAGGGGGTTGGGAGAGACCCAGTACTTC.

Comment on this clonotype: Lacking the conserved final phenylalanine or tryptophan, this CDR3 likely reflects a read error. The chain is built from TRBV4-2 and TRBJ1-6, with D unclear. The V gene's germline CDR1 is LGHNA and CDR2 YNFKEQ. CDR3 length: 15 residues. CDR3 nucleotide sequence: TGTGCCAGCAGCCAAGATTGGTTGAGGGATTCGCCCCTCCACTTG. Residues: CASSQDWLRDSPLHL.

The table lists this clonotype with many counts. The genes are TRBV5-1 and TRBJ2-1; D gene ambiguous. The CDR3 is 13 amino acids. Trimming removed 0 bases at V and 5 bases at J, with 6 bases between. Germline V gene data show CDR1 as SGHRS and CDR2 as YFSETQ. The CDR3 coding sequence is TGCGCCAGCAGCTTGGGACGGAACAATGAGCAGTTCTTC. It codes for CASSLGRNNEQFF.

This clonotype is labeled as medium-sized. The CDR3 sequence: CATSGQRESNEQFF. CDR3 nucleotide sequence: TGTGCCACCAGTGGCCAGCGGGAAAGCAATGAGCAGTTCTTC. The chain is built from TRBV24-1 and TRBJ2-1, with 7 bases fitting TRBD2. The V segment lost 5 bases and the J segment 6 bases; nucleotides outside the gene matches: 6. In germline, CDR1 is KGHDR, CDR2 SFDVKD. The length of the CDR3 is 14 residues.

With regard to this clonotype: The conserved phenylalanine or tryptophan is not found at the CDR3 terminus, so this likely reflects a read error. The rearrangement uses TRBV19 and TRBJ1-4; TRBD1 matches 9 bases. This CDR3 is built from 13 residues. CDR1 and CDR2 from the germline V gene are LNHDA and SQIVND (reference sequence). The J segment lost 8 bases and the V segment lost 3 bases, leaving 1 base of the junction unmatched. As DNA, the CDR3 is TGTGCCAGTAGTATTACAGGGGGCGAAAAACTGTTTGTT. It specifies CASSITGGEKLFV.

The table lists this clonotype with many counts. The V gene is TRBV11-3, the J gene TRBJ1-1, with unresolved D. Trimming stripped 0 bases from V and 2 bases from J, with 4 bases between. Germline CDR1 and CDR2: SGHNT and YENEEA. This CDR3 contains 13 residues. The CDR3 loop reads CASSLDQNTEAFF. In DNA form, the CDR3 reads TGTGCCAGCAGCTTAGATCAAAACACTGAAGCTTTCTTT.

The chain is built from TRBV6-5 and TRBJ2-5; TRBD1 or TRBD2 may be the D gene (5 bases each). Germline CDR1 and CDR2: MNHEY and SVGAGI. This CDR3 is 12 amino acids long. The V and J ends lost 2 bases and 4 bases respectively, with 5 bases between them. CDR3 amino acids: CASSYGTETQYF. The DNA of the CDR3 is TGTGCCAGCAGTTACGGGACAGAGACCCAGTACTTC.